These T cell receptor beta chains were read from a single sample in a study of identical twins. TCRdb redid the calling of the 5' RACE reads with MiXCR, one entry per CDR3 protein. Counted here are roughly 250,000 distinct CDR3 sequences, about 7.5% occurring once; the ten biggest clones make up over 5%. The same sample was also used in a study of yellow fever vaccine responses in identical twins.

Sequenced material: CD8+ T cells sorted from blood. These receptors came from a woman younger than 35 in good health. Each CDR3 is given with its conserved first and last residue. D genes are given only for firm matches. Only some rows state a clone size, as once, few, many or a class for expanded clones.

j_call	v_call	d_call	clone_size	cdr3_aa	cdr3_nt
TRBJ2-4	TRBV5-1	NA	few	CASSLEGVIAKNIQYF	TGCGCCAGCAGCTTGGAAGGGGTGATCGCCAAAAACATTCAGTACTTC
TRBJ2-7	TRBV12-3/TRBV12-4	TRBD2	few	CASSSLAGLRYEQYF	TGTGCCAGCAGTTCCTTAGCGGGATTAAGGTACGAGCAGTACTTC
TRBJ2-3	TRBV20-1	NA	many	CSASGGRTDTQYF	TGCAGTGCTAGCGGGGGCCGCACAGATACGCAGTATTTT
TRBJ1-2	TRBV5-1	TRBD1	few	CASSLDPGQNYGYTF	TGCGCCAGCAGCTTGGATCCGGGACAGAACTATGGCTACACCTTC
TRBJ2-1	TRBV7-9	NA	many	CASRGPENNEQFF	TGTGCCAGCAGGGGGCCGGAGAACAATGAGCAGTTCTTC
TRBJ1-2	TRBV6-4	TRBD1	few	CASSDSPGQGSSGYTF	TGTGCCAGCAGTGACTCCCCGGGACAGGGATCGAGTGGCTACACCTTC
TRBJ2-1	TRBV12-3/TRBV12-4	TRBD1	medium-sized	CASSSDRGFESEQFF	TGTGCCAGCAGTTCGGACAGGGGGTTCGAGAGTGAGCAGTTCTTC
TRBJ1-1	TRBV5-1	NA	many	CASSLGQVNTEAFF	TGCGCCAGCAGCTTGGGACAGGTGAACACTGAAGCTTTCTTT
TRBJ2-7	TRBV13	NA	few	CASSFSTRRIDEQYF	TGTGCCAGCAGCTTCTCCACTCGGAGGATCGACGAGCAGTACTTC
TRBJ1-6	TRBV5-1	NA	NA	CASSLSLISRSPLHF	TGCGCCAGCAGCTTGTCTTTGATATCGAGATCACCCCTCCACTTT
TRBJ2-1	TRBV15	NA	few	CATSRDPEYNEQFF	TGTGCCACCAGCAGAGATCCAGAGTACAATGAGCAGTTCTTC
TRBJ2-5	TRBV10-2	NA	NA	CASMGGPQETQYF	TGCGCCAGCATGGGGGGCCCACAAGAGACCCAGTACTTC
TRBJ2-7	TRBV3-1	TRBD2	NA	CASSRDSGPSFEQYF	TGTGCCAGCAGCCGAGATAGCGGGCCCTCCTTCGAGCAGTACTTC
TRBJ1-4	TRBV7-2	TRBD1	few	CASSLADRANEKLFF	TGTGCCAGCAGCTTAGCCGACAGGGCTAATGAAAAACTGTTTTTT
TRBJ2-1	TRBV4-1	NA	few	CASSQDRLIDEQFF	TGCGCCAGCAGCCAAGATCGTTTGATAGATGAGCAGTTCTTC
TRBJ2-3	TRBV10-1	NA	NA	CASSVVADTDTQYF	TGCGCCAGCAGTGTGGTAGCGGACACAGATACGCAGTATTTT
TRBJ2-5	TRBV12-3/TRBV12-4	NA	NA	CASSFSVPQETQYF	TGTGCCAGCAGTTTTTCCGTACCTCAAGAGACCCAGTACTTC
TRBJ2-4	TRBV28	NA	many	CASTEAPLSLNKNIQYF	TGTGCCAGCACTGAGGCCCCTCTGTCCCTCAACAAAAACATTCAGTACTTC
TRBJ2-1	TRBV20-1	TRBD2	few	CSARDRLAGAYNEQFF	TGCAGTGCTAGAGACAGACTAGCGGGAGCCTACAATGAGCAGTTCTTC
TRBJ2-5	TRBV10-1	TRBD2	few	CASSDFGTSGMQETQYF	TGCGCCAGCAGCGACTTCGGGACTAGCGGGATGCAAGAGACCCAGTACTTC
TRBJ2-5	TRBV25-1	NA	NA	CASSEYGSGETQYF	TGTGCCAGCAGTGAATACGGCAGTGGAGAGACCCAGTACTTC
TRBJ1-1	TRBV6-5	NA	many	CASSYGSANTEAFF	TGTGCCAGCAGTTACGGGTCAGCAAACACTGAAGCTTTCTTT
TRBJ2-1	TRBV12-3/TRBV12-4	NA	many	CASSTTRGFNEQFF	TGTGCCAGCAGTACCACCCGAGGGTTCAATGAGCAGTTCTTC
TRBJ2-1	TRBV7-9	TRBD1	NA	CASSPGQGVHYEQFF	TGTGCCAGCAGCCCCGGACAGGGTGTTCATTATGAGCAGTTCTTC
TRBJ2-5	TRBV12-3/TRBV12-4	TRBD2	NA	CASSSRGLADLGETQYF	TGTGCCAGCAGTTCCCGCGGACTAGCGGACCTCGGAGAGACCCAGTACTTC
TRBJ2-1	TRBV7-6	NA	many	CASTSGAHNEQFF	TGTGCCAGCACCTCAGGAGCACACAATGAGCAGTTCTTC
TRBJ1-1	TRBV20-1	TRBD1	few	CSATGQSNTEAFF	TGCAGTGCTACGGGACAGTCGAACACTGAAGCTTTCTTT
TRBJ1-1	TRBV5-4	NA	many	CASRPKGEETEAFF	TGTGCCAGCCGGCCAAAGGGGGAAGAAACTGAAGCTTTCTTT
TRBJ2-7	TRBV11-3	NA	NA	CASSFGGRSSYEQYF	TGTGCCAGCAGCTTTGGTGGACGAAGCTCCTACGAGCAGTACTTC
TRBJ2-1	TRBV5-1	NA	many	CASSFEQGYDEQFF	TGCGCCAGCAGCTTCGAACAGGGTTACGATGAGCAGTTCTTC
TRBJ2-7	TRBV5-1	TRBD2	many	CASSSTSGQGEQYF	TGCGCCAGCAGCTCCACTAGCGGGCAAGGCGAGCAGTACTTC
TRBJ2-7	TRBV7-9	TRBD2	many	CASSVSGSSYEQYF	TGTGCCAGCAGCGTCAGCGGGAGTAGTTACGAGCAGTACTTC
TRBJ2-7	TRBV2	TRBD2	few	CASGKAGVNYEQYF	TGTGCCAGCGGTAAAGCGGGAGTTAACTACGAGCAGTACTTC
TRBJ2-1	TRBV9	TRBD2	few	CASTMGLAGYNEQFF	TGTGCCAGCACCATGGGGCTAGCGGGCTACAATGAGCAGTTCTTC
TRBJ2-5	TRBV7-9	NA	NA	CASSLVGVTGTQYF	TGTGCCAGCAGCTTAGTCGGCGTAACGGGGACCCAGTACTTC
TRBJ1-5	TRBV20-1	TRBD1	many	CSAAGQGYQPQHF	TGCAGTGCCGCGGGACAGGGTTATCAGCCCCAGCATTTT
TRBJ2-1	TRBV4-1	TRBD1	NA	CASNQLGDSLNNEQFF	TGCGCCAGCAACCAGCTGGGGGACAGCCTAAACAATGAGCAGTTCTTC
TRBJ2-3	TRBV12-3/TRBV12-4	TRBD2	NA	CASTLGGGDTQYF	TGTGCCAGCACCTTGGGGGGGGGAGATACGCAGTATTTT
TRBJ2-5	TRBV5-1	TRBD2	NA	CASSLDPAGHQETQYF	TGCGCCAGCAGCTTGGATCCAGCGGGGCACCAAGAGACCCAGTACTTC
TRBJ2-3	TRBV20-1	TRBD2	few	CSARIVLAGVRGADTQYF	TGCAGTGCAAGGATTGTACTAGCGGGGGTAAGAGGAGCAGATACGCAGTATTTT
TRBJ2-1	TRBV7-9	NA	many	CASSLIDNEQFF	TGTGCCAGCAGCTTAATCGACAATGAGCAGTTCTTC
TRBJ1-1	TRBV12-3/TRBV12-4	NA	many	CASSQFFLRGTEAFF	TGTGCCAGCAGTCAATTCTTCCTAAGGGGAACTGAAGCTTTCTTT